This T cell receptor beta chain originates from a study of response to subunit inactivated influenza vaccine. A few counts support this clonotype. Its antigen is still unknown. Germline V gene data show CDR1 as MDHEN and CDR2 as SYDVKM. CDR3 size: 16 residues. The V gene end was trimmed by 7 bases and the J gene end by 5 bases; junction bases not matched to a gene: 13. The study, taken as a whole, reports: The authors suggested that every seasonal influenza vaccination recruits few new T cells.

From the RT-PCR reads, TCRdb called clonotypes with MiXCR, one entry per CDR3 protein. The table includes about 520,000 distinct CDR3 sequences, 6% to 9% detected once. The chain recombines TRBV28 with TRBJ1-5; TRBD1 matches at 8 bases. The sample consisted of PBMCs from blood, taken around 2 years after vaccination. The sequence was collected from a man between 50 and 75 years old who received an inactivated influenza vaccine. The CDR3 sequence: CASITGTGGRDQPQHF. CDR3 nucleotides: TGTGCCAGCATCACCGGGACAGGCGGGAGAGATCAGCCCCAGCATTTT.